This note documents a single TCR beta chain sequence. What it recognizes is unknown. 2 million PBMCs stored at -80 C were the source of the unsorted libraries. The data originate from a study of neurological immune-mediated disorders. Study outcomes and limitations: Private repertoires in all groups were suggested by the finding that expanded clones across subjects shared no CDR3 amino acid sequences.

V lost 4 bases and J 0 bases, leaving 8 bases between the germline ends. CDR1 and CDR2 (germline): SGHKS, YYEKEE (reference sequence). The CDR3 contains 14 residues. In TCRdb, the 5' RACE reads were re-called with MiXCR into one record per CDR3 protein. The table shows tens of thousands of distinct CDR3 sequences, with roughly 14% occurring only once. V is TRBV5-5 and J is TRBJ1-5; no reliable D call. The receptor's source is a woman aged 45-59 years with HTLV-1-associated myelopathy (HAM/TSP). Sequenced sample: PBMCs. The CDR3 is CASSEVHSNQPQHF. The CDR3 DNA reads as TGTGCCAGCAGCGAGGTTCATAGCAATCAGCCCCAGCATTTT.